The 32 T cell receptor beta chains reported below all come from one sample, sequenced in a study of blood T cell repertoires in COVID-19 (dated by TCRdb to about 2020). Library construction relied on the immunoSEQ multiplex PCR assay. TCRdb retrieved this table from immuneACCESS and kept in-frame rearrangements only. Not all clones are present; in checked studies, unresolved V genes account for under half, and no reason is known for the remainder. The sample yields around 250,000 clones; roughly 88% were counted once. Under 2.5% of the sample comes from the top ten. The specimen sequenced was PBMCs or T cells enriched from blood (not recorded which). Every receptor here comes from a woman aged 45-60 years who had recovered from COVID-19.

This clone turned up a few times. CDR3 sequence reads: CASSEIRGQPQHF. CDR3 in DNA: TGTGCCAGCAGTGAAATTAGAGGTCAGCCCCAGCATTTT. V gene TRBV6-1 combines with J gene TRBJ1-5; D is ambiguous. V lost 2 bases to trimming and J lost 6 bases, with 8 bases between them. CDR3 length: 13 residues. Germline loops: CDR1 MNHNS, CDR2 SASEGT.

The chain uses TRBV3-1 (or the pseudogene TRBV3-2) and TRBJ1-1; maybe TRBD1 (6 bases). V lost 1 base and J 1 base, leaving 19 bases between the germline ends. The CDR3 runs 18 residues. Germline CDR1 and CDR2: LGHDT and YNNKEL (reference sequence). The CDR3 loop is CASSQGLSGAGRNTEAFF. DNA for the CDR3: TGTGCCAGCAGCCAAGGGCTCTCAGGGGCTGGGAGGAACACTGAAGCTTTCTTT.

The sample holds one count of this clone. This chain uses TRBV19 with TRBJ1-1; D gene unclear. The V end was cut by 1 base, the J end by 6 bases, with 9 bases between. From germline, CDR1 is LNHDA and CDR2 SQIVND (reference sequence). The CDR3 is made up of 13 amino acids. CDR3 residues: CASSIVSRAEAFF. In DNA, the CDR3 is TGTGCCAGTAGTATAGTTTCGAGGGCTGAAGCTTTCTTT.

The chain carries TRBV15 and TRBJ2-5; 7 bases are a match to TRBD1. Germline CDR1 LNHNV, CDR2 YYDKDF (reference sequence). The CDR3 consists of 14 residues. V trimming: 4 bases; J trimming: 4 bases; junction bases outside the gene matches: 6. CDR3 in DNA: TGTGCCACCAGCACCAGACAGGGCCCAGAGACCCAGTACTTC. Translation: CATSTRQGPETQYF.

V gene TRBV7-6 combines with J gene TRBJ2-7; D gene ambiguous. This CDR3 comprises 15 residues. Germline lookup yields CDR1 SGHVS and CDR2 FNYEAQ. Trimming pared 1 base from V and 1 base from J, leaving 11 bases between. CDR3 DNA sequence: TGTGCCAGCAGCTTAGTGGCTGATGTATCCTACGAGCAGTACTTC. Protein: CASSLVADVSYEQYF.

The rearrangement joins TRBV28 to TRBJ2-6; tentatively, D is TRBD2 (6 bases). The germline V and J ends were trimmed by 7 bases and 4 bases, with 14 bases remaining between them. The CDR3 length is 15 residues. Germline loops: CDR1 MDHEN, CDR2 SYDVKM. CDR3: CASKLPGDGANVLTF. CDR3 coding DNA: TGTGCCAGCAAGCTACCGGGGGACGGGGCCAACGTCCTGACTTTC.

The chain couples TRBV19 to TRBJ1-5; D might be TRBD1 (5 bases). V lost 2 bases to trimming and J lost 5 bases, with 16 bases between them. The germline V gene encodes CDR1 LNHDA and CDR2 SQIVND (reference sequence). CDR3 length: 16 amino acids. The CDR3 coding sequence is TGTGCCAGTAGTATACGTATGGGGCGGAACCATCAGCCCCAGCATTTT. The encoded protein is CASSIRMGRNHQPQHF.

CDR3 protein: CASTLSGTSGRKTQYF. The CDR3 nucleotides read TGTGCCAGCACACTGTCTGGGACTAGCGGGAGGAAGACCCAGTACTTC. The V call is TRBV27, the J call TRBJ2-5, with 15 bases lining up with TRBD2. The CDR3 has 16 amino acids. Per the germline V gene, CDR1 is MNHEY and CDR2 is SMNVEV (reference sequence). The ends lost 7 bases at V and 6 bases at J; junction bases unmatched: 9.

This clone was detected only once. DNA of the CDR3: TGTGCCAGCAGCTCCCCGGGCAGGGGAGGCTACACCTTC. Translating it yields CASSSPGRGGYTF. V and J are TRBV12-3 or TRBV12-4 and TRBJ1-2, with D maybe TRBD1 (6 bases). The length of the CDR3 is 13 residues. V gave up 6 bases and J gave up 8 bases, with 16 bases separating them.

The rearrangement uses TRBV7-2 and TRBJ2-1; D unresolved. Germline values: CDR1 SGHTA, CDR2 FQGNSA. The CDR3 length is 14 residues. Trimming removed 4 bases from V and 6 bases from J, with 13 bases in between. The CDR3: CASSSLSVANEQFF. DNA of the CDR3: TGTGCCAGCAGCTCCCTCAGCGTCGCCAATGAGCAGTTCTTC.

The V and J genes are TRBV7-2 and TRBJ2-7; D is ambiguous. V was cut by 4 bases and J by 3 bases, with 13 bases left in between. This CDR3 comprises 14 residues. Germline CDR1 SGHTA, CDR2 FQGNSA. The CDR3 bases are TGTGCCAGCAGCTCCACCCCCGCCTACTACGAGCAGTACTTC. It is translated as CASSSTPAYYEQYF.

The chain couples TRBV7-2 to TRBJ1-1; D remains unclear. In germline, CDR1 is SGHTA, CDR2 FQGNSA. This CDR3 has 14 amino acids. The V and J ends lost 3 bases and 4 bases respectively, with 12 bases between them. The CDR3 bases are TGTGCCAGCAGCTTCACTCACGGGTCCACTGAAGCTTTCTTT. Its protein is CASSFTHGSTEAFF.

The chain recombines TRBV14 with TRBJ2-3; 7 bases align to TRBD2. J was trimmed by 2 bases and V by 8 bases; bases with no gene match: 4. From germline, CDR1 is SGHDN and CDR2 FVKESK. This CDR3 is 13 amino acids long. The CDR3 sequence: CASERGNTDTQYF. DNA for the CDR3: TGTGCCAGCGAGCGGGGAAACACAGATACGCAGTATTTT.

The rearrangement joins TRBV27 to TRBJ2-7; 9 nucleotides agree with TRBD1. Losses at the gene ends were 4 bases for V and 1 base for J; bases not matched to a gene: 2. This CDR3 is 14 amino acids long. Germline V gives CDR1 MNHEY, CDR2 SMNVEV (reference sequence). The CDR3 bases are TGTGCCAGCAGTTACAGGGGGCCATCCTACGAGCAGTACTTC. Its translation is CASSYRGPSYEQYF.

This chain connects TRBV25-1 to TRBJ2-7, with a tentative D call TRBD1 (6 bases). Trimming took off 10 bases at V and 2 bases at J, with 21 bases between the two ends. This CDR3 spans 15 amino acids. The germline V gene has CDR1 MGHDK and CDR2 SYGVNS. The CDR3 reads CATRGKMTVTYEQYF. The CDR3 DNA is TGTGCCACCAGGGGTAAGATGACAGTGACCTACGAGCAGTACTTC.

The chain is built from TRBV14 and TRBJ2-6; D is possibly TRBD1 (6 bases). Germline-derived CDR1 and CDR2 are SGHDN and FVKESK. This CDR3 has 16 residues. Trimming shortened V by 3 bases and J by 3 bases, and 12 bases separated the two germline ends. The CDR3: CASSHNRDHGANVLTF. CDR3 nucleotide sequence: TGTGCCAGCAGCCACAACAGGGACCATGGGGCCAACGTCCTGACTTTC.

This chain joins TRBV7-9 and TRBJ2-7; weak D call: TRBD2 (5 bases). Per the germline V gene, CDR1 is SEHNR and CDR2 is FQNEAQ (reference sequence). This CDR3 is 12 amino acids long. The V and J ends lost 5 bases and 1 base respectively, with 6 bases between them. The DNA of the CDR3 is TGTGCCAGCAGCGGGAGATCCTACGAGCAGTACTTC. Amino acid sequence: CASSGRSYEQYF.

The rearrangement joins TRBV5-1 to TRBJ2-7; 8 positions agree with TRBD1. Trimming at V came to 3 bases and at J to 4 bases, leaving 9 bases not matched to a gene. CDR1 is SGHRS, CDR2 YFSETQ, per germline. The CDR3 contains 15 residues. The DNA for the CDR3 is TGCGCCAGCAGCTCACTCCAGGGGGCGGCTTACGAGCAGTACTTC. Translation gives CASSSLQGAAYEQYF.

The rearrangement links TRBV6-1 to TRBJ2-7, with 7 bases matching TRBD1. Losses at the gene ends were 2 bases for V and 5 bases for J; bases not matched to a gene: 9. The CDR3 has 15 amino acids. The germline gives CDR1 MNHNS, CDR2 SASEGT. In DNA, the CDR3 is TGTGCCAGCAGTGAAAGGGGGCGCAGGGGCCACGAGCAGTACTTC. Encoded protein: CASSERGRRGHEQYF.

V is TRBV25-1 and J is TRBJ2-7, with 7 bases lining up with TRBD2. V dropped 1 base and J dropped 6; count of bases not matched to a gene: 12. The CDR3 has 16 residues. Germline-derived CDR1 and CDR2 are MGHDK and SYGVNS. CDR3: CASSEWGGSVVSEQYF. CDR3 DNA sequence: TGTGCCAGCAGTGAATGGGGCGGGAGCGTGGTTTCCGAGCAGTACTTC.

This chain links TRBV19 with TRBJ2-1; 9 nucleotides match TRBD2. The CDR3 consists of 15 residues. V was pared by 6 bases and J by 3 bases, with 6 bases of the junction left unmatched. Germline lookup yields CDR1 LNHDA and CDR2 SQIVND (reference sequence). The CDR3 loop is CASSYSGRFYNEQFF. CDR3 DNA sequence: TGTGCCAGTAGCTATAGCGGGAGATTCTACAATGAGCAGTTCTTC.

The CDR3 region has the DNA TGTGCCAGCAGTATCTCTCTCCGCACCGGGGAGCTGTTTTTT. As protein: CASSISLRTGELFF. The rearrangement joins TRBV11-3 to TRBJ2-2; D not resolved. CDR1 and CDR2 from the germline V gene are SGHNT and YENEEA. The V end was cut by 6 bases, the J end by 4 bases, with 12 bases between. This CDR3 is 14 amino acids long.

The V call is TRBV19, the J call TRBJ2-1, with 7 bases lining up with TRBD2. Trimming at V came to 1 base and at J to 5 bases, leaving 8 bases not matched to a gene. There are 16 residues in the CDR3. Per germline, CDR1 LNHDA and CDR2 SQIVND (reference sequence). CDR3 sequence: CASSIAGGSANNEQFF. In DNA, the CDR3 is TGTGCCAGTAGTATAGCCGGGGGGTCGGCAAACAATGAGCAGTTCTTC. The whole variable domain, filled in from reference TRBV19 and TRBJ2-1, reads DGGITQSPKYLFRKEGQNVTLSCEQNLNHDAMYWYRQDPGQGLRLIYYSQIVNDFQKGDIAEGYSVSREKKESFPLTVTSAQKNPTAFYLCASSIAGGSANNEQFFGPGTRLTVL.

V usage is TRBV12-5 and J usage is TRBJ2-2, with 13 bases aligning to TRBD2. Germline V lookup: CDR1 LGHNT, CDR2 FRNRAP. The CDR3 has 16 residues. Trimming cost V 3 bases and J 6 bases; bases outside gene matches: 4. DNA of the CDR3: TGTGCTAGTGGTTTCGCGGGACTAGCGGGATCCGGGGAGCTGTTTTTT. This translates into CASGFAGLAGSGELFF.

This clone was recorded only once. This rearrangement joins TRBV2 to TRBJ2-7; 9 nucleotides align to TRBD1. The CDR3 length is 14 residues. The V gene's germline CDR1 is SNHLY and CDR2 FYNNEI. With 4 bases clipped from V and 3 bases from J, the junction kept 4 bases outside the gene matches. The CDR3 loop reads CASSVGQGYYEQYF. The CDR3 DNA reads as TGTGCCAGCAGTGTGGGACAGGGATACTACGAGCAGTACTTC.

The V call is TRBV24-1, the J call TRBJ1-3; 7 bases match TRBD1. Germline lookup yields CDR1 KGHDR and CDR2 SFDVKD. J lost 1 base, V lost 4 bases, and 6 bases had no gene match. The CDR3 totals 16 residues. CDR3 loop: CATSDRDSSSGNTIYF. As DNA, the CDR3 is TGTGCCACCAGTGACAGGGACAGCTCTTCTGGAAACACCATATATTTT.

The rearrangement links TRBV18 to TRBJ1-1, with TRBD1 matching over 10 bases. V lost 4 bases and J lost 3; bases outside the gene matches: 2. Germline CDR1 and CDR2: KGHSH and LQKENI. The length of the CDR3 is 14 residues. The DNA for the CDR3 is TGTGCCAGCTCACGGGACAGGGGAGACACTGAAGCTTTCTTT. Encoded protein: CASSRDRGDTEAFF.

The CDR3 DNA sequence: TGTGCCAGCAGTTTAACGTTGATGAGGAGTGAAGCTTTCTTT. It yields the protein CASSLTLMRSEAFF. The rearrangement links TRBV28 to TRBJ1-1; D uncertain. Per the germline V gene, CDR1 is MDHEN and CDR2 is SYDVKM. The CDR3 extends over 14 amino acids. Trimming took off 2 bases at V and 7 bases at J, with 14 bases between the two ends.

The CDR3 nucleotides read TGTGCCAGTAGTATAAAGGGGGCGGACACTGAAGCTTTCTTT. It specifies CASSIKGADTEAFF. This chain uses TRBV19 with TRBJ1-1; TRBD1 matches at 7 bases. Germline loops: CDR1 LNHDA, CDR2 SQIVND (reference sequence). The J segment lost 3 bases and the V segment lost 2 bases, leaving 3 bases of the junction unmatched. This CDR3 region has 14 residues.

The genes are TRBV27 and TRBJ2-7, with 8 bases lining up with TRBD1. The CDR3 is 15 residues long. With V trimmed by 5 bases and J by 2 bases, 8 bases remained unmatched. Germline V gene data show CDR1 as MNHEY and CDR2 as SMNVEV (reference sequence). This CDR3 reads CASSIRTGPPYEQYF. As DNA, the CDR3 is TGTGCCAGCAGTATCAGGACAGGGCCCCCCTACGAGCAGTACTTC.

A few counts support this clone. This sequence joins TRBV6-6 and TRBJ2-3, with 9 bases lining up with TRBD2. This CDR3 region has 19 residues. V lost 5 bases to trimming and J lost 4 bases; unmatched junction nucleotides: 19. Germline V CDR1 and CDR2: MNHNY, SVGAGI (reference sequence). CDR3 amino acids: CASSHTPLWREGRPDTQYF. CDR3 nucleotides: TGTGCCAGCAGTCACACACCCCTTTGGCGGGAGGGACGCCCAGATACGCAGTATTTT.

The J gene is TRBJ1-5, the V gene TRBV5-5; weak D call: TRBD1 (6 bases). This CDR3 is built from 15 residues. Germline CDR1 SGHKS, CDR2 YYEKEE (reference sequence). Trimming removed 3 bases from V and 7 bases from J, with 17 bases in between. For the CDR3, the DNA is TGTGCCAGCAGCTCGGACAGCGGGGGGCGGCAGCCCCAGCATTTT. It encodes CASSSDSGGRQPQHF.